This paragraph reports one TCR beta chain. This sample also contains other DNA sequences that code for the same CDR3. Per germline, CDR1 KGHSH and CDR2 LQKENI. V gave up 0 bases and J gave up 2 bases, with 11 bases separating them. The CDR3 runs to 15 residues. These data originate in a study of shared clonotypes between healthy human individuals. TCRdb keeps only in-frame clones here, not all; method: immunoSEQ multiplex PCR. This sample has some 2 million clones, with 85% to 95% found just once. The chain links TRBV18 to TRBJ2-7; D not certain. What was sequenced was naive CD4+ T cells sorted from blood. Subset described: CD45RA+ positively selected. This sequence originates from a man aged 18 to 30 in good health. The CDR3 nucleotides are TGTGCCAGCTCACCACCGTCGGCAGGTGCCTACGAGCAGTACTTC. It encodes CASSPPSAGAYEQYF.